The sequence of this T cell receptor beta chain was determined in a study of CD8+CD57+ T cells in acquired aplastic anemia. At the level of the study: Sorted CD4+ and CD8+ cell DNA averaged 3.2 ug.

Trimming left V 0 bases short and J 1 base short, with 7 bases between. The CDR3 contains 14 residues. Germline lookup yields CDR1 SGHNT and CDR2 YYREEE (reference sequence). There are many counts of this clonotype. Profiling that covered TCR beta VDJ and CDR3 relied on genomic DNA as its template. MiXCR, run by TCRdb on the reads, gives a single entry per CDR3 protein. The top ten hold 2% to 3% of the sample, which has some 130,000 distinct CDR3 sequences, about 48% seen once. The V call is TRBV5-4, the J call TRBJ2-5; D not certain. The sequence came from a human donor in good health, serving as a control. Sequenced: sorted CD4+, CD8+, or CD8+CD57+ T cells (not recorded which) from PBMCs. CDR3: CASSLGGIQETQYF. The DNA of the CDR3 is TGTGCCAGCAGCTTGGGAGGTATCCAAGAGACCCAGTACTTC.